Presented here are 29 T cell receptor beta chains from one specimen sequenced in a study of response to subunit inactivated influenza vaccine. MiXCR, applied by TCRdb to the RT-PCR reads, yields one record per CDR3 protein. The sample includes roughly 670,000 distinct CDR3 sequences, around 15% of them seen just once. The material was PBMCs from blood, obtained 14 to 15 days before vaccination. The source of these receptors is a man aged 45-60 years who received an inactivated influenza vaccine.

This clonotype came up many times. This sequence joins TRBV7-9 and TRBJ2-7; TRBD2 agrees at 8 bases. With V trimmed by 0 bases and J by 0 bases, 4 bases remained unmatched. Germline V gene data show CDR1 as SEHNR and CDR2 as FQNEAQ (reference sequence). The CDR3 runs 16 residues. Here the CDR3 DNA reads TGTGCCAGCAGCTTAGCCCTAGCGGGCTTCTCCTACGAGCAGTACTTC. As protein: CASSLALAGFSYEQYF.

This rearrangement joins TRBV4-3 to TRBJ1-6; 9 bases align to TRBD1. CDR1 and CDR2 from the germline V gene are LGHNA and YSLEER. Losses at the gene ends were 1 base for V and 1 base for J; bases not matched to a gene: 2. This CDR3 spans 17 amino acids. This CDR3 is CASSQADRGSYNSPLHF. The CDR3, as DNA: TGCGCCAGCAGCCAAGCCGACAGGGGGTCCTATAATTCACCCCTCCACTTT.

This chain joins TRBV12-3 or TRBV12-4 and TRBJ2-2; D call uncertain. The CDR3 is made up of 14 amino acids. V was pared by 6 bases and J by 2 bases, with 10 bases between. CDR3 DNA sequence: TGTGCCAGCAGACTCCGAACCAACACCGGGGAGCTGTTTTTT. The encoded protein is CASRLRTNTGELFF.

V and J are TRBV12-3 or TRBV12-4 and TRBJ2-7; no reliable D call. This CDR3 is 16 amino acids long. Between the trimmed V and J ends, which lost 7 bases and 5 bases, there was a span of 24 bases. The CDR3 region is CASNPGVPVYVNEQYF. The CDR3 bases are TGTGCCAGCAACCCTGGGGTCCCGGTCTACGTGAACGAGCAGTACTTC.

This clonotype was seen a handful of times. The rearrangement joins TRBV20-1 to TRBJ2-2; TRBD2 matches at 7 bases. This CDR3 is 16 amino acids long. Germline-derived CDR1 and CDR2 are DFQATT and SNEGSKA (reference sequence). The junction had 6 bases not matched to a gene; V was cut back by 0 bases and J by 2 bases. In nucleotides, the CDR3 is TGCAGTGCTAGAGACGTAGCGGGCTCAAACACCGGGGAGCTGTTTTTT. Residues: CSARDVAGSNTGELFF.

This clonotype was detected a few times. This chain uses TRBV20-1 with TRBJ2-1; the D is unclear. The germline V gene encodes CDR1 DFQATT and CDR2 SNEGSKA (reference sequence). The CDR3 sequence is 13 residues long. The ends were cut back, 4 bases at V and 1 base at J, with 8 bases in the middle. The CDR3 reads CSAKKRSYNEQFF. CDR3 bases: TGCAGTGCTAAGAAGCGATCCTACAATGAGCAGTTCTTC.

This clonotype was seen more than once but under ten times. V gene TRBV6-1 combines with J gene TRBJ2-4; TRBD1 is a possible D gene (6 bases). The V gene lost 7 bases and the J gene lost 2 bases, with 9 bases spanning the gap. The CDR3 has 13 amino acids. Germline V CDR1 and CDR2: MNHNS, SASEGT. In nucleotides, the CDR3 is TGTGCCAGCAAGCAGGGGACCAAAAACATTCAGTACTTC. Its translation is CASKQGTKNIQYF.

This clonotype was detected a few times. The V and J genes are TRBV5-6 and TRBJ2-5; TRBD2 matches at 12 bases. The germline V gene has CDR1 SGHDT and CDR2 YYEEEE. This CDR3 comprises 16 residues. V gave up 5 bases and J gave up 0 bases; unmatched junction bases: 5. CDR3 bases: TGTGCCAGCAGACGCGGGACTAGCGGGTACCAAGAGACCCAGTACTTC. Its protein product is CASRRGTSGYQETQYF.

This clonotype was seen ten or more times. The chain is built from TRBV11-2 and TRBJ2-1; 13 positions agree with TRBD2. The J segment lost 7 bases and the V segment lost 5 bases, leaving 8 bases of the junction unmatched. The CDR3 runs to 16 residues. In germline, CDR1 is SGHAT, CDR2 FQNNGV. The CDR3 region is CASSDWTSGSMNEQFF. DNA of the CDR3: TGTGCCAGCAGCGACTGGACTAGCGGGAGTATGAATGAGCAGTTCTTC.

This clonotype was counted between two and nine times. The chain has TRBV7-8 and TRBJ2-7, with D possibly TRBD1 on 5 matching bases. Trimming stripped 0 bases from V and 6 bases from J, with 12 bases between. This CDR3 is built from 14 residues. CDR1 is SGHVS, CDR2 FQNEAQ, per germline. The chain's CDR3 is CASSLARVKGEQYF. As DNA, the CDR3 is TGTGCCAGCAGCTTAGCCAGGGTAAAGGGCGAGCAGTACTTC.

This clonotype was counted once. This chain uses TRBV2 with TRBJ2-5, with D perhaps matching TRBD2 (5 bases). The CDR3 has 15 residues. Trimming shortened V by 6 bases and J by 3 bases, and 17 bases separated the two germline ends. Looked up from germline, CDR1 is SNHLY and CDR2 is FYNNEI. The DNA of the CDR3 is TGTGCCAGCAGCCCCCTGGAGGATTTTGAAGAGACCCAGTACTTC. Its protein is CASSPLEDFEETQYF.

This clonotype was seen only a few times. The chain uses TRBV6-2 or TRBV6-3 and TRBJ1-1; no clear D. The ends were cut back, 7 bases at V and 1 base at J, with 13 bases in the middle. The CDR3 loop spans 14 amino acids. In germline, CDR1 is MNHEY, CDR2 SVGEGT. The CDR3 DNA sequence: TGTGCCAGCACCGTTGACACAAGGAACACTGAAGCTTTCTTT. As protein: CASTVDTRNTEAFF.

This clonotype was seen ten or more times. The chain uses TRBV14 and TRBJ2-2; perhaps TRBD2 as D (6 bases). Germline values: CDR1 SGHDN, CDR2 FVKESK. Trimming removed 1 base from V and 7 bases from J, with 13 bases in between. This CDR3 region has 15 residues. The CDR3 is CASSQVGGIRGELFF. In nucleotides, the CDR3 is TGTGCCAGCAGCCAAGTTGGAGGGATACGCGGGGAGCTGTTTTTT. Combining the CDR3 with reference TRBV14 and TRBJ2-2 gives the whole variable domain EAGVTQFPSHSVIEKGQTVTLRCDPISGHDNLYWYRRVMGKEIKFLLHFVKESKQDESGMPNNRFLAERTGGTYSTLKVQPAELEDSGVYFCASSQVGGIRGELFFGEGSRLTVL.

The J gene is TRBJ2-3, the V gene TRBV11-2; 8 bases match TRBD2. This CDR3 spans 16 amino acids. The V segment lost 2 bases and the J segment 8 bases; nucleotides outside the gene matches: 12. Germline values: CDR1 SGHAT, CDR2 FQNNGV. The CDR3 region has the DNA TGTGCCAGCAGCTTACGTACTAGCGGCGATTTGGGTACGCAGTATTTT. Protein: CASSLRTSGDLGTQYF.

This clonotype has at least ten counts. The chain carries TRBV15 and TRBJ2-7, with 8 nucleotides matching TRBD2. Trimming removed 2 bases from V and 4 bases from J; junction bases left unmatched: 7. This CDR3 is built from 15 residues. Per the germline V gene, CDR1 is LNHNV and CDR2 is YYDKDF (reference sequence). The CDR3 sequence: CATSRSGTSGYEQYF. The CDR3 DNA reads TGTGCCACCAGCAGATCTGGGACTAGTGGGTACGAGCAGTACTTC.

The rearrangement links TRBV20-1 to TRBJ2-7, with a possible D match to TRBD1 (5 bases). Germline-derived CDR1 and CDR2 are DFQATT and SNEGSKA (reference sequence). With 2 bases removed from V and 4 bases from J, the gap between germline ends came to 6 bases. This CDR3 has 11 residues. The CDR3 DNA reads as TGCAGTGCTAGAAGGGGTTACGAGCAGTACTTC. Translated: CSARRGYEQYF.

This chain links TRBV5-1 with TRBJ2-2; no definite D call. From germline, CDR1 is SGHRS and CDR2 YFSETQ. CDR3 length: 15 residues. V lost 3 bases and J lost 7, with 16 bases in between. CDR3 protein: CASSSRAADHGELFF. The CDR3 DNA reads TGCGCCAGCAGCTCAAGGGCGGCAGATCACGGGGAGCTGTTTTTT. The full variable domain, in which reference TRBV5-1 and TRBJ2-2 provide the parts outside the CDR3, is KAGVTQTPRYLIKTRGQQVTLSCSPISGHRSVSWYQQTPGQGLQFLFEYFSETQRNKGNFPGRFSGRQFSNSRSEMNVSTLELGDSALYLCASSSRAADHGELFFGEGSRLTVL.

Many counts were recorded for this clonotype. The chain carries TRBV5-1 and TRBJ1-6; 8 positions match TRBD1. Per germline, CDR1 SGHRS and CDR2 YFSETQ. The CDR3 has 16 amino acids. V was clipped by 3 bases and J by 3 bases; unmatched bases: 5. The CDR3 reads CASSSRDRGYNSPLHF. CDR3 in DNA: TGCGCCAGCAGCTCTAGAGACAGGGGCTATAATTCACCCCTCCACTTT.

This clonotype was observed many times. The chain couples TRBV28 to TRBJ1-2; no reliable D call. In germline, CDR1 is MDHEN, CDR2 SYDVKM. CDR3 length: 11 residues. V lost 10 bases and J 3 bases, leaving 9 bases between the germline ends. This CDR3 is CATHSHYGYTF. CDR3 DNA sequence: TGTGCCACCCACTCCCACTATGGCTACACCTTC.

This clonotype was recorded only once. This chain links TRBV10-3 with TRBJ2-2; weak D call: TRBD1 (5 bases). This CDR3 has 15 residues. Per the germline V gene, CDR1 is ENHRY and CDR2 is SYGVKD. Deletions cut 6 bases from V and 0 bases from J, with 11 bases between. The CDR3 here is CAISPTAPNTGELFF. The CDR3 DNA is TGTGCCATCAGCCCGACAGCCCCGAACACCGGGGAGCTGTTTTTT.

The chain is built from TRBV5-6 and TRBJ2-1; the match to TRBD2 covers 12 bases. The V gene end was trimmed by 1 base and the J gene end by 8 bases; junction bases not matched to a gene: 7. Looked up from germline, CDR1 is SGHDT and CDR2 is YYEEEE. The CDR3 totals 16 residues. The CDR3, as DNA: TGTGCCAGCAGCTTGATGACTAGCGGGAGTAGGTATGAGCAGTTCTTC. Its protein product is CASSLMTSGSRYEQFF.

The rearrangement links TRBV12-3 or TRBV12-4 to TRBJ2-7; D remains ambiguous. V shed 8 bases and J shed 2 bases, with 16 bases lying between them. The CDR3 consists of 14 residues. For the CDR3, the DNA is TGTGCCAGCGGCAGCCTCAGACTTACCTACGAGCAGTACTTC. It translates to CASGSLRLTYEQYF.

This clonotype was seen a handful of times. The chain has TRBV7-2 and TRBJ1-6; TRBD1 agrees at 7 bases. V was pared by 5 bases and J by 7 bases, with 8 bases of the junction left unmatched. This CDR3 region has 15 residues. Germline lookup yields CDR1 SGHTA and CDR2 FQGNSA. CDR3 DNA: TGTGCCAGCAGCCTGGGGACAGTAAGGAATTCACCCCTCCACTTT. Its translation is CASSLGTVRNSPLHF.

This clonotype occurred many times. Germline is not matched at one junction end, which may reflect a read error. The DNA of the CDR3 is TGTGCCAGCAGCTCCGTTGGGGGTAAGATCTTT. Residues: CASSSVGGKIF. The chain joins TRBV12-3 or TRBV12-4 to TRBJ1-1, with D possibly being TRBD1 (5 bases). This CDR3 is 11 amino acids long.

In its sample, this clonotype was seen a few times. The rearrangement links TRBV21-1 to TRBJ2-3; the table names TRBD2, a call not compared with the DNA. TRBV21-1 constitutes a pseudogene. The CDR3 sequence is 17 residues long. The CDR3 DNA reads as TGTGCCAGCAGCGCCGGACTAGCGGGACATAGCACAGATACGCAGTATTTT. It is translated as CASSAGLAGHSTDTQYF.

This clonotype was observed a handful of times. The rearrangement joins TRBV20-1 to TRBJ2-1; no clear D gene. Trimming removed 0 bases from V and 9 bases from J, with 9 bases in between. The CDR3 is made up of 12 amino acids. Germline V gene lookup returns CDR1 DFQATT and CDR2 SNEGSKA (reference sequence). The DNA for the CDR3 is TGCAGTGCTAGAGATCGCCTGAGTGAGCAGTTCTTC. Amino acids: CSARDRLSEQFF.

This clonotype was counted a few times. The CDR3 here is CSAPGLAGEAEAYEQYF. Here the CDR3 DNA reads TGCAGTGCTCCAGGACTAGCGGGAGAAGCGGAGGCCTACGAGCAGTACTTC. The chain employs TRBV20-1 and TRBJ2-7; 13 bases map to TRBD2. Per the germline V gene, CDR1 is DFQATT and CDR2 is SNEGSKA (reference sequence). After removal of 5 bases from V and 2 bases from J, the junction contained 12 bases not matched to a gene. CDR3 length: 17 amino acids.

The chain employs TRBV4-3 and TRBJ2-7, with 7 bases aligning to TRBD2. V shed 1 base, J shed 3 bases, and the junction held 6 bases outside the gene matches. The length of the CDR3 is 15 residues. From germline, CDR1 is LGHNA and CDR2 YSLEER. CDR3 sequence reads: CASSQGGGSIYEQYF. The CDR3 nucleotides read TGCGCCAGCAGCCAAGGGGGCGGGAGTATCTACGAGCAGTACTTC.

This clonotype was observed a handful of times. This chain's CDR3 is CASSTRIDRQETQYF. The CDR3 DNA reads TGTGCCAGCAGTACAAGGATTGACAGACAAGAGACCCAGTACTTC. The chain carries TRBV6-1 and TRBJ2-5; tentatively, D is TRBD1 (5 bases). The germline V gene encodes CDR1 MNHNS and CDR2 SASEGT. The V and J ends lost 5 bases and 2 bases respectively, with 15 bases between them. This CDR3 spans 15 amino acids.